This T cell receptor beta chain was recorded in a study of regulatory T cells in long-lasting Graves disease. This clonotype was recorded many times. The antigen remains unidentified. Study results and caveats: New patients shared some 980 public clonotypes, and persistent patients shared more, with under 3,500. It was peripheral blood alone, not thyroid tissue, that was studied. Results may be inaccurate due to the small sample size.

Time point reported: newly diagnosed GD, antithyroid drugs for less than 3 months. Preparation of the TCR library used RNA extracted from PBMCs. Trimming cost V 0 bases and J 7 bases; bases outside gene matches: 10. The CDR3 extends over 15 amino acids. From germline, CDR1 is SGDLS and CDR2 YYNGEE. According to the study, TCR beta libraries were built with iRepertoire HTBI primers and CDR3-region Arm-PCR. TCRdb reprocessed the multiplex PCR reads with MiXCR, giving one entry per CDR3 protein. The sample has more than 300,000 distinct CDR3 sequences, 15% to 19% seen once. This TCR derives from a female donor with Graves disease. Specimen: peripheral blood mononuclear cells (PBMCs), collected at new diagnosis, from a patient treated with antithyroid drugs. The genes are TRBV9 and TRBJ2-7; the match to TRBD2 covers 7 bases. CDR3 region: CASSVVPAGPWEQYF. In DNA form, the CDR3 reads TGTGCCAGCAGCGTAGTTCCAGCGGGGCCGTGGGAGCAGTACTTC.